Presented here are 30 T cell receptor beta chains from one specimen sequenced in a study of somatic mutations in cytotoxic T cells in rheumatoid arthritis. Clones were sequenced by immunoSEQ multiplex PCR, and TCRdb holds only the in-frame ones, with some missing. This table holds nearly 11,000 clones, approximately 82% found once. Sequences were obtained from CD8+ T cells sorted from blood. The source is an older woman with rheumatoid arthritis.

The rearrangement joins TRBV19 to TRBJ2-1; the match to TRBD2 covers 12 bases. With V trimmed by 7 bases and J by 7 bases, 5 bases remained unmatched. The CDR3 has 14 residues. CDR1 is LNHDA and CDR2 is SQIVND in the germline V gene (reference sequence). CDR3 nucleotides: TGTGCCAGTACCCCCGGGACTAGCGGGAATGAGCAGTTCTTC. Its translation is CASTPGTSGNEQFF.

The chain is built from TRBV27 and TRBJ1-2, with a possible D match to TRBD1 (6 bases). Germline assignment: CDR1 MNHEY and CDR2 SMNVEV (reference sequence). The CDR3 length is 14 residues. Trimming stripped 8 bases from V and 12 bases from J, with 25 bases between. CDR3 residues: CASGYGQLTSRHTF. In DNA form, the CDR3 reads TGTGCCAGCGGCTATGGACAGTTGACATCCCGCCACACCTTC.

CDR3 coding DNA: TGCGCCAGCAGCTTGGTGGACAGAAACACCATATATTTT. This encodes CASSLVDRNTIYF. The chain is built from TRBV5-1 and TRBJ1-3, with a weak D call TRBD1 (5 bases). V lost 0 bases and J lost 5, with 6 bases in between. The CDR3 is made up of 13 amino acids. Germline lookup yields CDR1 SGHRS and CDR2 YFSETQ.

The chain combines TRBV29-1 with TRBJ1-2, with a tentative D call TRBD1 (6 bases). Trimming shortened V by 3 bases and J by 4 bases, and 12 bases separated the two germline ends. Per the germline V gene, CDR1 is SQVTM and CDR2 is ANQGSEA. This CDR3 spans 13 amino acids. The CDR3 region is CSVDSGDGYGYTF. The CDR3 nucleotides read TGCAGCGTTGATTCAGGGGACGGCTATGGCTACACCTTC.

The chain employs TRBV27 and TRBJ2-7; possible D gene TRBD2, 7 bases. CDR1 is MNHEY and CDR2 is SMNVEV in the germline V gene (reference sequence). The V end lost 8 bases, the J end lost 0 bases, and 29 bases lay between the germline ends. CDR3 length equals 19 residues. The DNA of the CDR3 is TGTGCCAGCCCCCCGGGTTGGGGGCGGGGGCGGGTGTCCTCCTACGAGCAGTACTTC. Translated, it gives CASPPGWGRGRVSSYEQYF.

The V call is TRBV4-2, the J call TRBJ2-7, with 7 bases fitting TRBD1. The CDR3 sequence is 13 residues long. Trimming at V came to 3 bases and at J to 2 bases, leaving 1 base not matched to a gene. Per germline, CDR1 LGHNA and CDR2 YNFKEQ. This CDR3 is CASSQTGTYEQYF. The CDR3 DNA reads as TGTGCCAGCAGCCAGACAGGGACCTACGAGCAGTACTTC.

The V call is TRBV27, the J call TRBJ1-2; 11 nucleotides agree with TRBD1. Losses at the gene ends were 10 bases for V and 7 bases for J; bases not matched to a gene: 20. Germline V lookup: CDR1 MNHEY, CDR2 SMNVEV (reference sequence). The CDR3 extends over 17 amino acids. CDR3 bases: TGTGCCACCACACCTGCGCACCGGGACAGGGGGGTTTTTGGCTACACCTTC. It translates to CATTPAHRDRGVFGYTF.

This clone was seen a few times. This chain connects TRBV28 to TRBJ1-1; D not resolved. Germline V gene sequence: CDR1 MDHEN, CDR2 SYDVKM. The CDR3 extends over 15 amino acids. V was cut by 3 bases and J by 1 base, with 12 bases left in between. This chain's CDR3 is CASSLDQTGNTEAFF. The CDR3 DNA is TGTGCCAGCAGTTTGGATCAGACGGGGAACACTGAAGCTTTCTTT.

In nucleotides, the CDR3 is TGTGCCAGCAGTCTAGGGGTTTATCAGCCCCAGCATTTT. It specifies CASSLGVYQPQHF. The V call is TRBV27, the J call TRBJ1-5, with D possibly being TRBD1 (5 bases). From germline, CDR1 is MNHEY and CDR2 SMNVEV (reference sequence). CDR3 length equals 13 residues. V was cut by 5 bases and J by 5 bases, with 10 bases left in between.

The chain joins TRBV4-2 to TRBJ2-3; 8 nucleotides line up with TRBD2. The germline V gene encodes CDR1 LGHNA and CDR2 YNFKEQ. The V gene end was trimmed by 1 base and the J gene end by 4 bases; junction bases not matched to a gene: 7. The CDR3 is 16 amino acids. The CDR3 DNA is TGTGCCAGCAGCCAAGGGGCTGCTAGCGGGTCAGATACGCAGTATTTT. It encodes CASSQGAASGSDTQYF.

The chain combines TRBV28 with TRBJ1-5; maybe TRBD1 (5 bases). V was clipped by 2 bases and J by 4 bases, with 12 bases between them. CDR3 length: 15 amino acids. In germline, CDR1 is MDHEN, CDR2 SYDVKM. The CDR3 reads CASSLRSAGNQPQHF. The CDR3 DNA follows: TGTGCCAGCAGTTTAAGGTCGGCAGGGAATCAGCCCCAGCATTTT.

This chain joins TRBV4-2 and TRBJ1-2; D might be TRBD1 (5 bases). Germline CDR1 is LGHNA and CDR2 is YNFKEQ. This CDR3 has 13 residues. V was trimmed by 8 bases and J by 5 bases, leaving 15 bases between them. The CDR3 here is CASDPGGGYGYTF. CDR3 sequence (DNA): TGTGCCAGCGACCCGGGGGGAGGGTATGGCTACACCTTC.

CDR3 coding DNA: TGTGCCAGCAGTTTATGGGGTCGCAGGGACTATGGCTACACCTTC. Amino acids: CASSLWGRRDYGYTF. The rearrangement links TRBV6-5 to TRBJ1-2; possible D gene TRBD1, 5 bases. The V and J ends lost 4 bases and 3 bases respectively, with 15 bases between them. Germline CDR1 reads MNHEY; CDR2 reads SVGAGI. The CDR3 contains 15 residues.

As for this clone: The sample contains more than one DNA sequence encoding this CDR3. V and J are TRBV19 and TRBJ1-1; D is unresolved. Germline CDR1 is LNHDA and CDR2 is SQIVND (reference sequence). The CDR3 is 13 residues long. The V end was cut by 3 bases, the J end by 1 base, with 6 bases between. The CDR3 sequence: CASSISGNTEAFF. The CDR3 nucleotides read TGTGCCAGTAGTATCAGCGGGAACACTGAAGCTTTCTTT.

This sequence joins TRBV2 and TRBJ2-2; 11 bases are a match to TRBD2. The CDR3 extends over 16 amino acids. V was clipped by 6 bases and J by 4 bases; unmatched bases: 7. Germline V gives CDR1 SNHLY, CDR2 FYNNEI. Here the CDR3 DNA reads TGTGCCAGCAGAGCACTAGCGGGAGAAGCCACCGGGGAGCTGTTTTTT. It translates to CASRALAGEATGELFF. The whole variable domain, remainder taken from reference TRBV2 and TRBJ2-2, is EPEVTQTPSHQVTQMGQEVILRCVPISNHLYFYWYRQILGQKVEFLVSFYNNEISEKSEIFDDQFSVERPDGSNFTLKIRSTKLEDSAMYFCASRALAGEATGELFFGEGSRLTVL.

The chain combines TRBV6-6 with TRBJ2-7; 12 nucleotides align to TRBD2. Germline V gene data show CDR1 as MNHNY and CDR2 as SVGAGI (reference sequence). Losses at the gene ends were 7 bases for V and 7 bases for J; bases not matched to a gene: 8. CDR3 length: 14 residues. The CDR3 DNA reads TGTGCCAGCACCCTAGCGGGAGGGTCCGTTGAGCAGTACTTC. Its protein is CASTLAGGSVEQYF.

This sequence joins TRBV4-1 and TRBJ1-5, with no clear D. Germline lookup yields CDR1 MGHRA and CDR2 YSYEKL. The germline V and J ends were trimmed by 0 bases and 6 bases, with 15 bases remaining between them. The CDR3 sequence is 16 residues long. CDR3 sequence reads: CASSQDLGSFRQPQHF. In nucleotides, the CDR3 is TGCGCCAGCAGCCAAGATCTTGGCAGTTTTCGTCAGCCCCAGCATTTT.

This clone was observed a single time. The chain employs TRBV7-9 and TRBJ2-3; a possible D gene is TRBD2 (5 bases). This CDR3 has 15 residues. Between the trimmed V and J ends, which lost 4 bases and 2 bases, there was a span of 13 bases. Looked up from germline, CDR1 is SEHNR and CDR2 is FQNEAQ (reference sequence). The CDR3 nucleotides are TGTGCCAGCAGCTCGTGGAGGCTAACCACAGATACGCAGTATTTT. Translated: CASSSWRLTTDTQYF.

This clone was observed a handful of times. This CDR3 is CASSLAGGNEQFF. CDR3 bases: TGCGCCAGCAGCCTAGCGGGAGGGAATGAGCAGTTCTTC. This chain joins TRBV5-1 and TRBJ2-1; 12 nucleotides align to TRBD2. Germline CDR1 SGHRS, CDR2 YFSETQ. The V and J ends lost 4 bases and 7 bases, in that order; junction bases with no gene match: 0. This CDR3 has 13 residues.

The rearrangement links TRBV4-2 to TRBJ2-2; the match to TRBD2 covers 9 bases. The CDR3 length is 19 residues. CDR1 is LGHNA, CDR2 YNFKEQ, per germline. The ends lost 0 bases at V and 1 base at J; junction bases unmatched: 9. The CDR3 nucleotides read TGTGCCAGCAGCCAAGATATAGTAGCGGGAGCAGGGAACACCGGGGAGCTGTTTTTT. This sequence encodes CASSQDIVAGAGNTGELFF.

This chain links TRBV30 with TRBJ2-7; TRBD2 might be the D (5 bases). CDR1 and CDR2 from the germline V gene are GTSNPN and SVGIG (reference sequence). CDR3 length equals 12 residues. The V end was cut by 5 bases, the J end by 2 bases, with 10 bases between. The CDR3 DNA reads TGTGCCTGGGCGTGGGGAGCCTACGAGCAGTACTTC. Translation: CAWAWGAYEQYF.

This clone ranks as medium-sized (0.01 to 0.1%). The chain couples TRBV4-3 to TRBJ2-3; 10 bases fit TRBD1. The ends lost 0 bases at V and 4 bases at J; junction bases unmatched: 4. Germline-derived CDR1 and CDR2 are LGHNA and YSLEER. This CDR3 spans 16 amino acids. CDR3 protein: CASSQDWGQGPDTQYF. Written as DNA, the CDR3 is TGCGCCAGCAGCCAAGATTGGGGACAGGGGCCAGATACGCAGTATTTT.

The DNA for the CDR3 is TGTGCCAGCAGTGAGGGACAGGGGGACGCGGACATTCAGTACTTC. Residues: CASSEGQGDADIQYF. The chain uses TRBV6-4 and TRBJ2-4; 11 bases align to TRBD1. The CDR3 loop spans 15 amino acids. V gave up 3 bases and J gave up 8 bases; unmatched junction bases: 6. Germline CDR1 reads MRHNA; CDR2 reads SNTAGT.

This clone was seen a handful of times. CDR3 sequence (DNA): TGTGCCAGCAGTGTTGAGGCAGCCGGAGCCGAGCAGTACTTC. Its translation is CASSVEAAGAEQYF. V is TRBV6-1 and J is TRBJ2-7, with no clear D. V dropped 4 bases and J dropped 6 bases, with 16 bases sitting between them. The CDR3 has 14 residues. In germline, CDR1 is MNHNS, CDR2 SASEGT.

J is TRBJ2-1 and V is TRBV27; 9 nucleotides match TRBD1. J was trimmed by 7 bases and V by 11 bases; bases with no gene match: 9. Germline CDR1 MNHEY, CDR2 SMNVEV (reference sequence). The CDR3 has 13 residues. The CDR3 nucleotides read TGTGCCGCCGGGACAGGGCGCTATAATGAGCAGTTCTTC. The encoded protein is CAAGTGRYNEQFF.

This clone was seen just once. The chain employs TRBV4-1 and TRBJ1-1; TRBD1 matches at 8 bases. This CDR3 is 16 amino acids long. The V gene end was trimmed by 0 bases and the J gene end by 0 bases; junction bases not matched to a gene: 3. From germline, CDR1 is MGHRA and CDR2 YSYEKL. This CDR3 reads CASSQDPGQVNTEAFF. DNA for the CDR3: TGCGCCAGCAGCCAAGATCCGGGACAGGTGAACACTGAAGCTTTCTTT.

This clone showed up just a few times. V usage is TRBV6-5 and J usage is TRBJ1-2; D perhaps matches TRBD1 (5 bases). Trimming took 6 bases from V and 6 from J, leaving 11 bases between them. The CDR3 totals 12 residues. In germline, CDR1 is MNHEY, CDR2 SVGAGI. The DNA of the CDR3 is TGTGCCAGCAGCCGGCTAGGGGATGGCTACACCTTC. Encoded protein: CASSRLGDGYTF.

This chain uses TRBV28 with TRBJ1-2; 11 nucleotides line up with TRBD1. The CDR3 spans 14 residues. V was clipped by 3 bases and J by 6 bases; unmatched bases: 3. The germline V gene encodes CDR1 MDHEN and CDR2 SYDVKM. The CDR3 here is CASSLRDRGNGYTF. As DNA, the CDR3 is TGTGCCAGCAGTTTGAGGGACAGGGGGAATGGCTACACCTTC.

The V gene is TRBV7-8, the J gene TRBJ2-3; 7 positions match TRBD2. The CDR3 length is 16 residues. CDR1 is SGHVS and CDR2 is FQNEAQ in the germline V gene. The V segment lost 0 bases and the J segment 2 bases; nucleotides outside the gene matches: 5. The CDR3 sequence: CASSLASSGSTDTQYF. The DNA of the CDR3 is TGTGCCAGCAGCTTAGCCTCTAGCGGATCCACAGATACGCAGTATTTT.

V is TRBV6-5 and J is TRBJ2-1; TRBD2 aligns across 10 bases. Germline lookup yields CDR1 MNHEY and CDR2 SVGAGI. CDR3 length: 14 residues. After removal of 2 bases from V and 7 bases from J, the junction contained 2 bases not matched to a gene. The CDR3 protein is CASSYSGGGNEQFF. The DNA for the CDR3 is TGTGCCAGCAGTTACAGCGGGGGGGGGAATGAGCAGTTCTTC.